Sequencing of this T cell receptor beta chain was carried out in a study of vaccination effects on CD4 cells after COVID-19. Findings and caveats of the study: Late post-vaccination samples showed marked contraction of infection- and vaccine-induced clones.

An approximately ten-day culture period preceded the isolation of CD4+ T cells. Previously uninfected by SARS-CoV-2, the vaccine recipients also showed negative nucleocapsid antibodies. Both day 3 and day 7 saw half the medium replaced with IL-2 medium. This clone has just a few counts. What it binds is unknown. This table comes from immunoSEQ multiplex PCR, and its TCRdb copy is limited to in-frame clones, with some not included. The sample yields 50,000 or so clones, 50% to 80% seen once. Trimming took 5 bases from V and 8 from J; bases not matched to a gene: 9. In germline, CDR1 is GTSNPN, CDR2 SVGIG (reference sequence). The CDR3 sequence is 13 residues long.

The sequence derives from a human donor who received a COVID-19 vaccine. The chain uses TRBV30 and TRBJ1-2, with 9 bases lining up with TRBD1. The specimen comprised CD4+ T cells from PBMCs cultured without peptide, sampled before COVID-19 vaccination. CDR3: CAWGTGGGGGYTF. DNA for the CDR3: TGTGCCTGGGGAACAGGGGGCGGGGGAGGCTACACCTTC.